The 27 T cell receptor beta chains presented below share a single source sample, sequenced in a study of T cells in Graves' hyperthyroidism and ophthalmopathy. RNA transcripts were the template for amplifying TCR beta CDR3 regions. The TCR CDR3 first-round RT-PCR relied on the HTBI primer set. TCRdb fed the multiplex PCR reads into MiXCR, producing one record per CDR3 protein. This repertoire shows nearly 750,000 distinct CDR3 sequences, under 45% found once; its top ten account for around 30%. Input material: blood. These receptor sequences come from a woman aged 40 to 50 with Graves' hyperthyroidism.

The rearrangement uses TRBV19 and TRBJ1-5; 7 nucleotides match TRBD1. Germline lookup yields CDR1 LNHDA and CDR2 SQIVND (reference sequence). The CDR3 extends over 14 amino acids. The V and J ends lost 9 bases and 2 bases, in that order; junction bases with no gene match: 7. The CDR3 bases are TGTGCCAGCCATACAGGGGCAGGCAATCAGCCCCAGCATTTT. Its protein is CASHTGAGNQPQHF.

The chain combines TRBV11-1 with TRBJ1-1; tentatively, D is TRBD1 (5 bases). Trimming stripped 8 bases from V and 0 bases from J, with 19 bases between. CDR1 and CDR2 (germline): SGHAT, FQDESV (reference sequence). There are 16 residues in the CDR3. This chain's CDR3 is CASVKPPRGLNTEAFF. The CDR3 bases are TGTGCCAGCGTCAAGCCGCCTAGGGGCCTGAACACTGAAGCTTTCTTT.

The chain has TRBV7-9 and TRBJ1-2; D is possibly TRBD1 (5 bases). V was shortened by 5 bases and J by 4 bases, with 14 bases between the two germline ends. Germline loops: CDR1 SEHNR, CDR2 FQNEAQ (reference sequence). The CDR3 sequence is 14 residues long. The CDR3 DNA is TGTGCCAGCAGCCCTGGCCCGGGGGGCTATGGCTACACCTTC. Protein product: CASSPGPGGYGYTF. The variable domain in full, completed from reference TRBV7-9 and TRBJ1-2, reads DTGVSQNPRHKITKRGQNVTFRCDPISEHNRLYWYRQTLGQGPEFLTYFQNEAQLEKSRLLSDRFSAERPKGSFSTLEIQRTEQGDSAMYLCASSPGPGGYGYTFGSGTRLTVV.

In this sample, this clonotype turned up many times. In DNA form, the CDR3 reads TGTGCCACCAGCTCCAGGTTCGGCTATGGCTACACCTTC. This sequence encodes CATSSRFGYGYTF. J is TRBJ1-2 and V is TRBV15, with D unresolved. V was shortened by 5 bases and J by 4 bases, with 11 bases between the two germline ends. Germline loops: CDR1 LNHNV, CDR2 YYDKDF (reference sequence). This CDR3 is built from 13 residues.

CDR3 amino acids: CASKRFGDYQPQHF. Written as DNA, the CDR3 is TGTGCCAGTAAGAGGTTCGGGGATTATCAGCCCCAGCATTTT. The genes are TRBV10-3 and TRBJ1-5; D call uncertain. The germline V gene has CDR1 ENHRY and CDR2 SYGVKD. Trimming cost V 10 bases and J 5 bases, with 18 bases left between them. This CDR3 is 14 amino acids long.

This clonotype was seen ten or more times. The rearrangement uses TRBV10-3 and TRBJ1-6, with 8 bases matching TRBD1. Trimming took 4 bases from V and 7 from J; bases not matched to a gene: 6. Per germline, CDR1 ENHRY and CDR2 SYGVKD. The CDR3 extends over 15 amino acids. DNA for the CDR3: TGTGCCATCAGTGGATCGACAGGGGAGAATTCACCCCTCCACTTT. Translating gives CAISGSTGENSPLHF.

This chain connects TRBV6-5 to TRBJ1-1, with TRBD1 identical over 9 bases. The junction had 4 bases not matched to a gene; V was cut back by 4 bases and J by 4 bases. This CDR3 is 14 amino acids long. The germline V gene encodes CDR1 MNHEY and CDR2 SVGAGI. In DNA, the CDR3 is TGTGCCAGCAGTTCGGACAGGGGTAGCACTGAAGCTTTCTTT. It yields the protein CASSSDRGSTEAFF.

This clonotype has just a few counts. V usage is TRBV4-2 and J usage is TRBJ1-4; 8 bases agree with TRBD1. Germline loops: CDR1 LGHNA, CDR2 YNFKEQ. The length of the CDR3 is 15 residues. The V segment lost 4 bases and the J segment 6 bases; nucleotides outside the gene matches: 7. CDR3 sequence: CASSRPGQDHEKLFF. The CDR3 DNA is TGTGCCAGCAGCCGCCCGGGACAGGATCATGAAAAACTGTTTTTT.

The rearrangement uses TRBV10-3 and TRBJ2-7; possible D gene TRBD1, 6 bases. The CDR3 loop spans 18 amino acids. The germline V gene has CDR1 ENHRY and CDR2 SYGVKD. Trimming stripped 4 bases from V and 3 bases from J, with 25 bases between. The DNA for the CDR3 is TGTGCCATCAGTGGGCAGGAGAGACAGGATAAAGCGTACTACGAGCAGTACTTC. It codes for CAISGQERQDKAYYEQYF.

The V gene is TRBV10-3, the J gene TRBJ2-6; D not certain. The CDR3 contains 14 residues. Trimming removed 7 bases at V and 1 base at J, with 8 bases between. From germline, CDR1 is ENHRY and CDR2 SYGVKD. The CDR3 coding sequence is TGTGCCATCATGAGCGCGTCTGGGGCCAACGTCCTGACTTTC. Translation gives CAIMSASGANVLTF.

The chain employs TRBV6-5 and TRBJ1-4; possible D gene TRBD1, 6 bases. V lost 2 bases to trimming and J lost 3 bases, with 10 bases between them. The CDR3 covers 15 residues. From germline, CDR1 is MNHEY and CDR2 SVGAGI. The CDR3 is CASSYGGRPNEKLFF. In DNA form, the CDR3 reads TGTGCCAGCAGTTACGGGGGCCGCCCTAATGAAAAACTGTTTTTT.

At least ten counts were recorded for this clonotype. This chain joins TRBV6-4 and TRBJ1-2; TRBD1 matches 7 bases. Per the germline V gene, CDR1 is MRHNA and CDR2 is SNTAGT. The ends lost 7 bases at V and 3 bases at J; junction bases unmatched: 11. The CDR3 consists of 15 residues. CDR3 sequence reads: CASKPKQTGHYGYTF. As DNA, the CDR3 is TGTGCCAGCAAGCCTAAACAGACAGGGCACTATGGCTACACCTTC.

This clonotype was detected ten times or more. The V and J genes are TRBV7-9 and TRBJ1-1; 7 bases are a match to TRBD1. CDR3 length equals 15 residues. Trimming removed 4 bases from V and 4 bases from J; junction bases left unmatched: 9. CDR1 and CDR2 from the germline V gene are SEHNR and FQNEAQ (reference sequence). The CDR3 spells CASSSQQGIITEAFF. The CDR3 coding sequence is TGTGCCAGCAGCTCGCAACAGGGGATCATCACTGAAGCTTTCTTT.

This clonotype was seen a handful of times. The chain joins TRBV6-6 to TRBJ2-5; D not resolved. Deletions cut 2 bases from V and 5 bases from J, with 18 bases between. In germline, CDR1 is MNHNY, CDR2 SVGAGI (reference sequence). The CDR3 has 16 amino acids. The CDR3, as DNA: TGTGCCAGCAGTTACCCCCTCGACGGAGAGAGGGAGACCCAGTACTTC. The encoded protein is CASSYPLDGERETQYF.

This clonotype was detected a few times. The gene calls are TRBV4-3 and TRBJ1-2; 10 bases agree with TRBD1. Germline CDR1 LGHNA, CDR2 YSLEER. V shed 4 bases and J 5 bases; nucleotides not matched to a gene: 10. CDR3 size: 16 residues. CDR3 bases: TGCGCCAGCAGCCTGGGGACAGGGGTTATTTCGTATGGCTACACCTTC. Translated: CASSLGTGVISYGYTF.

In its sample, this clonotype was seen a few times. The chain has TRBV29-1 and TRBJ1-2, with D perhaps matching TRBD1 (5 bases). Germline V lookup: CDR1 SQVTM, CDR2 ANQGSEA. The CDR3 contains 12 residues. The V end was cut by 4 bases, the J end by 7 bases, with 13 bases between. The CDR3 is CSVGRGYGGYTF. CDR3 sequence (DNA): TGCAGCGTTGGGAGGGGCTACGGTGGCTACACCTTC.

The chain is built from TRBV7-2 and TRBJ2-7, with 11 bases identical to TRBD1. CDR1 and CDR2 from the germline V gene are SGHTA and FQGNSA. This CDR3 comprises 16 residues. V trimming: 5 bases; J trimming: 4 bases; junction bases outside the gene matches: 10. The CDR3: CASSLGWDRGVYEQYF. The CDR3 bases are TGTGCCAGCAGCCTAGGATGGGACAGGGGGGTTTACGAGCAGTACTTC.

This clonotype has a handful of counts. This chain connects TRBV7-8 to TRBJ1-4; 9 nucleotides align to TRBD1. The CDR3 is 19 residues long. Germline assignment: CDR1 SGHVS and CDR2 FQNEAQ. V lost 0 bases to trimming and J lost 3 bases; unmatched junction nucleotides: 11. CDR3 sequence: CASSLAIYRDREANEKLFF. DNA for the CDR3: TGTGCCAGCAGCTTAGCGATATACCGGGACAGGGAGGCTAATGAAAAACTGTTTTTT.

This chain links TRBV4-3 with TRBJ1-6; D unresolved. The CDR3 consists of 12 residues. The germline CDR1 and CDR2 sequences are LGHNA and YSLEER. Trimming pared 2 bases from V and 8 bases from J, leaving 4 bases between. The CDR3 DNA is TGCGCCAGCAGCCAAAGCGATTCACCCCTCCACTTT. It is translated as CASSQSDSPLHF.

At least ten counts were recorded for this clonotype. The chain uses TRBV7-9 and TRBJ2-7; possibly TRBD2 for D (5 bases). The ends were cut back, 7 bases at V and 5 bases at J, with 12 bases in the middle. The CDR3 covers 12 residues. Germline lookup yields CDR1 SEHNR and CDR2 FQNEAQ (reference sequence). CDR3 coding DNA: TGTGCCAGCAACCGGGGATACGACGAGCAGTACTTC. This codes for CASNRGYDEQYF.

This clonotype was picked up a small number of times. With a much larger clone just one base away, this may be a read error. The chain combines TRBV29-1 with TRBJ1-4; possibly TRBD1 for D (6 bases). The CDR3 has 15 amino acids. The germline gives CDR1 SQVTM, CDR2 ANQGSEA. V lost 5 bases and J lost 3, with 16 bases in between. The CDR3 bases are TGCAGCGTTTTATCCCCGACAGGACCTAATGAAAAACTGTTTTTT. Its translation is CSVLSPTGPNEKLFF.

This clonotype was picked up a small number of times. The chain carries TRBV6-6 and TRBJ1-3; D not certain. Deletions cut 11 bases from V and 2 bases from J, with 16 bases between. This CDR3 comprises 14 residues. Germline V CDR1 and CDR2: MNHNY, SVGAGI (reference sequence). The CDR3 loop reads CASGRAQTGNTIYF. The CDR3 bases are TGTGCCTCGGGGAGGGCGCAAACTGGAAACACCATATATTTT.

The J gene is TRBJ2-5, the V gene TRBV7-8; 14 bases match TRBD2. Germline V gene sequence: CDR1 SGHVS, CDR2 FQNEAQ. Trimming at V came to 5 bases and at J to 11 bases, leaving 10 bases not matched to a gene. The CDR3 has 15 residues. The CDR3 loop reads CASSATSGGADTQYF. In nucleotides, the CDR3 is TGTGCCAGCAGCGCGACTAGCGGGGGGGCAGATACGCAGTACTTC.

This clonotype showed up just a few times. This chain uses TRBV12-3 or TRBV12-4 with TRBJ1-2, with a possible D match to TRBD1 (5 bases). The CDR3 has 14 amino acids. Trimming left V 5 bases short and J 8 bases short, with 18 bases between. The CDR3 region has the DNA TGTGCCAGCAGTACGCAACTGGGGGTTCAAGGCTACACCTTC. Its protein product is CASSTQLGVQGYTF.

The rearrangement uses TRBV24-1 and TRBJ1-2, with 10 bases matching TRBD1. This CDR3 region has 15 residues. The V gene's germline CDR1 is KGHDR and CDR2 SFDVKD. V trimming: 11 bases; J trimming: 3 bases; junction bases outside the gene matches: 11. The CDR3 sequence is CASVLTGGPDYGYTF. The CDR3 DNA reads TGTGCCAGCGTATTGACAGGGGGCCCGGACTATGGCTACACCTTC.

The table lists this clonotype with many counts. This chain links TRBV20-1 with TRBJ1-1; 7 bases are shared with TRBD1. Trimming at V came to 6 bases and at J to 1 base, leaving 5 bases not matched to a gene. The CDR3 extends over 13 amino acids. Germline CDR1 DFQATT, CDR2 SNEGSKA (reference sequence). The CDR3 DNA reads TGCAGTGCGAGGGGACAGTCGAACACTGAAGCTTTCTTT. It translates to CSARGQSNTEAFF.

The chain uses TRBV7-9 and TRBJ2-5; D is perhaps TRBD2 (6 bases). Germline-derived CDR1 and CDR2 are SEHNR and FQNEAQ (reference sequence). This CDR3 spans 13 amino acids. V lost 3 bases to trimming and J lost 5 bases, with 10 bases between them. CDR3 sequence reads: CASSLEGMETQYF. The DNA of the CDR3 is TGTGCCAGCAGCTTGGAGGGTATGGAGACCCAGTACTTC.